The present T cell receptor beta chain was sequenced within a study of blood T cell repertoires in COVID-19. Clones were sequenced by immunoSEQ multiplex PCR, and TCRdb holds only the in-frame ones, with some missing. The sample carries about 180,000 clones, 65% to 90% recorded once. Germline V CDR1 and CDR2: GTSNPN, SVGIG (reference sequence). After removal of 0 bases from V and 4 bases from J, the junction contained 5 bases not matched to a gene. The CDR3 totals 15 residues. This sequence originates from a man in his fifties who had recovered from COVID-19. The chain links TRBV30 to TRBJ1-3; 8 bases agree with TRBD1. The specimen was PBMCs or T cells enriched from blood (not recorded which). CDR3 residues: CAWSVQGGMGNTIYF. The CDR3 bases are TGTGCCTGGAGTGTACAGGGGGGAATGGGAAACACCATATATTTT.